The source of this TCR beta chain is a study of molecular identifiers for immune sequencing clone quantification. Preparation methods for the bulk TCR libraries were those previously described, with listed TCR primers. TCRdb processed the PCR reads anew with MiXCR; each CDR3 protein has one entry. The repertoire consists of 400,000 to 600,000 distinct CDR3 sequences, with 20% to 25% occurring once and the leading ten covering about 0.84%. This CDR3 spans 15 amino acids. Trimming cost V 3 bases and J 3 bases, with 12 bases left between them. From germline, CDR1 is MGHRA and CDR2 YSYEKL. This clonotype was detected ten times or more.

The chain combines TRBV4-1 with TRBJ1-5, with D uncertain. The TCR was taken from a human donor in good health. Some libraries in this study had Jurkat cell RNA spiked in. The material sequenced was naive CD8+ T cells from blood, with Jurkat cell RNA spiked in. As for subset: FACS-sorted CD8+CD4-CCR7+CD45RA+ naive T cells. This CDR3 reads CASSQEVFPNQPQHF. In DNA form, the CDR3 reads TGCGCCAGCAGCCAGGAGGTTTTCCCCAATCAGCCCCAGCATTTT.